This T cell receptor (beta chain) appears in the sequencing data of a study of control samples from healthy donors and cancer patients. The CDR3 has 14 residues. Germline CDR1 MNHEY, CDR2 SVGEGT. The V end was cut by 4 bases, the J end by 0 bases, with 7 bases between. Repertoires were generated with immunoSEQ multiplex PCR, while TCRdb's copy carries only in-frame clones and drops some. The profile shows about 120,000 clones, 80% to 90% of them singletons. The J gene is TRBJ1-3, the V gene TRBV6-2 or TRBV6-3; D unclear. Material: blood. The receptor's source is a man aged 45-65 years in good health. The CDR3 DNA reads as TGTGCCAGCAGTTCGGGGTACTCTGGAAACACCATATATTTT. It is translated as CASSSGYSGNTIYF.